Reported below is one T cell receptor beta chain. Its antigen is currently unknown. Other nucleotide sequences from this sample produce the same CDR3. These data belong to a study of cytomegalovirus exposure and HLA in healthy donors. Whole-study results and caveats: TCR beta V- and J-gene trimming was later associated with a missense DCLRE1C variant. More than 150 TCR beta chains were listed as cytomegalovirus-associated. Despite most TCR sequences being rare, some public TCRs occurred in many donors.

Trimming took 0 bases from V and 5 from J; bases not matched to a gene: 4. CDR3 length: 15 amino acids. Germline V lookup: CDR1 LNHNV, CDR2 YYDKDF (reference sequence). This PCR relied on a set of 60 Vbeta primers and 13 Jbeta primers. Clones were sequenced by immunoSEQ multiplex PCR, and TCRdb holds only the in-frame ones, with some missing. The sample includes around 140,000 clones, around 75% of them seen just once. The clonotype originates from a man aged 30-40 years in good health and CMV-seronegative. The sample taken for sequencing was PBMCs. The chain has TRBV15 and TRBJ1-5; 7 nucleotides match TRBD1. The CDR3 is CATSRDWDRDQPQHF. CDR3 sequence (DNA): TGTGCCACCAGCAGAGACTGGGACAGAGATCAGCCCCAGCATTTT.